The 30 T cell receptor beta chains below all came from one sample that was sequenced in a study of T cells in Graves' hyperthyroidism and ophthalmopathy. What was amplified from RNA transcripts were TCR beta CDR3 regions. The HTBI primer set was used in a first-round RT-PCR of the TCR CDR3. Using its own MiXCR run on the multiplex PCR reads, TCRdb lists one record per CDR3 protein. The sample consists of hundreds of thousands of distinct CDR3 sequences, over 35% of them appearing once. The material sequenced was blood. These receptors were taken from a man younger than 35 with Graves' hyperthyroidism.

This chain joins TRBV6-6 and TRBJ1-6; the D gene is possibly TRBD1 (5 bases). This CDR3 comprises 15 residues. Trimming shortened V by 2 bases and J by 9 bases, and 14 bases separated the two germline ends. From germline, CDR1 is MNHNY and CDR2 SVGAGI (reference sequence). The CDR3 DNA reads TGTGCCAGCAGTTACAAGAAGGGGCGAAGTTCACCCCTCCACTTT. It yields the protein CASSYKKGRSSPLHF.

This sequence joins TRBV7-6 and TRBJ2-3; unclear D gene. The V gene's germline CDR1 is SGHVS and CDR2 FNYEAQ. This CDR3 is built from 13 residues. V was shortened by 2 bases and J by 3 bases, with 6 bases between the two germline ends. CDR3 DNA sequence: TGTGCCAGCAGCTTATTGCTTACAGATACGCAGTATTTT. This encodes CASSLLLTDTQYF.

This clonotype was recorded a few times. The chain combines TRBV12-3 or TRBV12-4 with TRBJ2-7; D is tentatively TRBD1 or TRBD2 (5 bases each). The CDR3 is 14 residues long. The V gene lost 6 bases and the J gene lost 2 bases, with 14 bases spanning the gap. CDR3: CASRAAGTTYEQYF. CDR3 DNA: TGTGCCAGCAGGGCCGCCGGGACCACCTACGAGCAGTACTTC.

A few counts support this clonotype. One end of the junction varies from germline; a read error may be responsible. This rearrangement joins TRBV10-3 to TRBJ1-1; D possibly corresponds to TRBD1 (6 bases). The CDR3 extends over 16 amino acids. Germline assignment: CDR1 ENHRY and CDR2 SYGVKD. The CDR3 coding sequence is TGTGCCAGCAGTGAACAGCCGGGACAAAGAACCACTGAAGCTTTCTTT. It codes for CASSEQPGQRTTEAFF.

A few counts support this clonotype. In DNA, the CDR3 is TGTGCCAGCAGCTCAGACAGCGGCACTGAAGCTTTCTTT. This sequence encodes CASSSDSGTEAFF. The rearrangement links TRBV5-8 to TRBJ1-1, with D possibly TRBD1 on 5 matching bases. CDR1 SGHTS and CDR2 YDEGEE come from the germline V gene. V lost 3 bases and J lost 4, with 10 bases in between. The CDR3 loop spans 13 amino acids.

This clonotype has just one count. J is TRBJ2-1 and V is TRBV2, with no clear D. The CDR3 runs to 13 residues. V gave up 2 bases and J gave up 7 bases, with 9 bases separating them. Germline V gene data show CDR1 as SNHLY and CDR2 as FYNNEI. The CDR3 bases are TGTGCCAGCAGTGAAACGCTATATAATGAGCAGTTCTTC. Amino acid sequence: CASSETLYNEQFF.

This clonotype was counted ten times or more. J is TRBJ2-5 and V is TRBV12-3 or TRBV12-4, with D possibly TRBD1 on 6 matching bases. Trimming pared 4 bases from V and 5 bases from J, leaving 14 bases between. CDR3 length: 14 residues. The CDR3 nucleotides are TGTGCCAGCAGTTCCACAGGGTGGACGGAGACCCAGTACTTC. It specifies CASSSTGWTETQYF.

This clonotype has only a few counts. The J gene is TRBJ2-7, the V gene TRBV5-1, with D perhaps being TRBD1 or TRBD2 (5 bases each). This CDR3 is built from 14 residues. Germline V CDR1 and CDR2: SGHRS, YFSETQ. The V end lost 3 bases, the J end lost 4 bases, and 14 bases lay between the germline ends. The CDR3, as DNA: TGCGCCAGCAGCTCGGGGAAGGGGCCATACGAGCAGTACTTC. Its translation is CASSSGKGPYEQYF.

This clonotype was counted once. The J gene is TRBJ1-1, the V gene TRBV15, with D uncertain. Germline values: CDR1 LNHNV, CDR2 YYDKDF (reference sequence). This CDR3 comprises 14 residues. Trimming pared 3 bases from V and 5 bases from J, leaving 13 bases between. The CDR3 DNA is TGTGCCACCAGCAGTTATAAGGTCCGGACTGAAGCTTTCTTT. Translation: CATSSYKVRTEAFF.

The chain uses TRBV10-3 and TRBJ2-5, with D perhaps being TRBD1 or TRBD2 (6 bases each). The V gene lost 6 bases and the J gene lost 3 bases, with 14 bases spanning the gap. CDR1 is ENHRY and CDR2 is SYGVKD in the germline V gene. The length of the CDR3 is 14 residues. DNA for the CDR3: TGTGCCATCAGGGAGGGGGGTGAGGAAGAGACCCAGTACTTC. It codes for CAIREGGEEETQYF.

The chain employs TRBV14 and TRBJ1-4; a weak D match, TRBD1 (6 bases). V gave up 5 bases and J gave up 10 bases, with 11 bases separating them. Germline CDR1 is SGHDN and CDR2 is FVKESK. This CDR3 contains 12 residues. The CDR3 sequence: CASSLDSRKLFF. The DNA for the CDR3 is TGTGCCAGCAGCTTGGACAGCCGAAAACTGTTTTTT.

Remarks on this clonotype: The junction shows a germline mismatch at one end, possibly a read error. The chain is built from TRBV11-2 and TRBJ1-5, with unresolved D. Per germline, CDR1 SGHAT and CDR2 FQNNGV. The CDR3 has 14 amino acids. The CDR3 DNA follows: TGTACCAGCAGCTTGGATAGGAGCAATCAGCCCCAGCATTTT. Translation: CTSSLDRSNQPQHF.

The gene calls are TRBV27 and TRBJ1-2, with 11 bases aligning to TRBD1. Germline assignment: CDR1 MNHEY and CDR2 SMNVEV (reference sequence). The CDR3 totals 17 residues. Trimming took 6 bases from V and 4 from J; bases not matched to a gene: 13. CDR3 region: CASSPGTGGLGGYGYTF. The CDR3 coding sequence is TGTGCCAGCAGCCCCGGGACAGGGGGACTTGGAGGCTATGGCTACACCTTC.

This clonotype appeared many times. The V gene is TRBV7-9, the J gene TRBJ1-1; D is perhaps TRBD1 (5 bases). The CDR3 extends over 13 amino acids. Germline CDR1 SEHNR, CDR2 FQNEAQ (reference sequence). V was pared by 7 bases and J by 1 base, with 10 bases between. CDR3 bases: TGTGCCAGCACCGTACAGGAGAACACTGAAGCTTTCTTT. It encodes CASTVQENTEAFF.

This clonotype was found many times. CDR3 loop: CSAYSGTGFYGYTF. The CDR3 DNA follows: TGCAGCGCTTATTCCGGGACGGGCTTTTATGGCTACACCTTC. V and J are TRBV29-1 and TRBJ1-2; tentatively, D is TRBD1 (5 bases). The CDR3 is 14 residues long. The ends were cut back, 7 bases at V and 5 bases at J, with 20 bases in the middle. The germline V gene encodes CDR1 SQVTM and CDR2 ANQGSEA.

This clonotype appeared many times. The J gene is TRBJ1-2, the V gene TRBV19; D is ambiguous. V was cut by 10 bases and J by 5 bases, with 17 bases left in between. Germline V gives CDR1 LNHDA, CDR2 SQIVND (reference sequence). CDR3 length: 13 amino acids. The CDR3 region is CATSPTGFYGYTF. The DNA of the CDR3 is TGTGCCACGAGCCCCACGGGGTTTTATGGCTACACCTTC.

The gene calls are TRBV11-2 and TRBJ2-7; TRBD2 matches at 13 bases. CDR1 SGHAT and CDR2 FQNNGV come from the germline V gene. After removal of 2 bases from V and 6 bases from J, the junction contained 4 bases not matched to a gene. The CDR3 runs 15 residues. DNA of the CDR3: TGTGCCAGCAGCTTAACTAGCGGGGGGGCCCGCGAGCAGTACTTC. Amino acids: CASSLTSGGAREQYF.

The chain carries TRBV2 and TRBJ2-7; the D gene is possibly TRBD2 (5 bases). The CDR3 runs to 15 residues. The germline V gene has CDR1 SNHLY and CDR2 FYNNEI. V was trimmed by 5 bases and J by 6 bases, leaving 20 bases between them. This CDR3 is CASSYSGTGFGEQYF. For the CDR3, the DNA is TGTGCCAGCAGTTACTCGGGCACGGGGTTCGGCGAGCAGTACTTC.

In this sample, this clonotype turned up a few times. The chain combines TRBV6-1 with TRBJ2-5, with 7 bases aligning to TRBD2. Unmatched junction bases numbered 3, after V lost 3 bases and J lost 2 bases. Germline V gene sequence: CDR1 MNHNS, CDR2 SASEGT. CDR3 length: 14 amino acids. The DNA for the CDR3 is TGTGCCAGCAGTGAGGACGGGGGGCAAGAGACCCAGTACTTC. It yields the protein CASSEDGGQETQYF.

This clonotype was observed many times. This chain connects TRBV6-5 to TRBJ2-6; D unclear. The CDR3 loop spans 14 amino acids. The ends were cut back, 5 bases at V and 0 bases at J, with 5 bases in the middle. CDR1 and CDR2 from the germline V gene are MNHEY and SVGAGI. CDR3 sequence (DNA): TGTGCCAGCAGTAGCTTCTCTGGGGCCAACGTCCTGACTTTC. Translation gives CASSSFSGANVLTF.

V is TRBV12-3 or TRBV12-4 and J is TRBJ1-2; D gene ambiguous. There are 13 residues in the CDR3. V was trimmed by 6 bases and J by 3 bases, leaving 11 bases between them. CDR3 sequence: CASRETRDYGYTF. DNA for the CDR3: TGTGCCAGCAGAGAGACCCGGGACTATGGCTACACCTTC.

At least ten counts were recorded for this clonotype. The chain is built from TRBV7-9 and TRBJ2-5, with 7 bases fitting TRBD1. V trimming: 8 bases; J trimming: 5 bases; junction bases outside the gene matches: 11. The CDR3 runs 14 residues. Per the germline V gene, CDR1 is SEHNR and CDR2 is FQNEAQ (reference sequence). The chain's CDR3 is CASAPPTGLETQYF. The CDR3 DNA reads as TGTGCCAGCGCTCCCCCGACAGGGTTGGAGACCCAGTACTTC. Looking up the rest from reference TRBV7-9 and TRBJ2-5 gives the full variable domain: DTGVSQNPRHKITKRGQNVTFRCDPISEHNRLYWYRQTLGQGPEFLTYFQNEAQLEKSRLLSDRFSAERPKGSFSTLEIQRTEQGDSAMYLCASAPPTGLETQYFGPGTRLLVL.

The chain employs TRBV12-5 and TRBJ1-5; no clear D gene. The germline V and J ends were trimmed by 5 bases and 4 bases, with 15 bases remaining between them. The CDR3 length is 15 residues. The V gene's germline CDR1 is LGHNT and CDR2 FRNRAP. The CDR3 reads CASGLDAWENQPQHF. DNA of the CDR3: TGTGCTAGTGGTCTCGACGCTTGGGAAAATCAGCCCCAGCATTTT.

As to this clonotype: Given the absence of the conserved phenylalanine or tryptophan at the CDR3 end, a read error is likely. This chain uses TRBV12-3 or TRBV12-4 with TRBJ2-6; perhaps TRBD2 as D (6 bases). The CDR3 runs 15 residues. V lost 6 bases, J lost 3 bases, and 12 bases lay in between. CDR3 loop: CASSEGRGGANVLTL. CDR3 DNA sequence: TGTGCCAGCAGCGAGGGGCGGGGTGGGGCCAACGTCCTGACTTTG.

This clonotype was detected ten times or more. The chain joins TRBV19 to TRBJ1-2; 7 bases are shared with TRBD1. Germline V gene lookup returns CDR1 LNHDA and CDR2 SQIVND (reference sequence). There are 15 residues in the CDR3. The J segment lost 4 bases and the V segment lost 4 bases, leaving 9 bases of the junction unmatched. CDR3: CASSTSSTGRYGYTF. The DNA of the CDR3 is TGTGCCAGTAGTACCTCCTCGACAGGGCGCTATGGCTACACCTTC.

This clonotype has just a few counts. The gene calls are TRBV9 and TRBJ2-6; unclear D gene. This CDR3 has 17 amino acids. Germline CDR1 and CDR2: SGDLS and YYNGEE. Trimming left V 0 bases short and J 1 base short, with 11 bases between. CDR3 coding DNA: TGTGCCAGCAGCGTAGCTTCGAAGGGATCTGGGGCCAACGTCCTGACTTTC. This sequence encodes CASSVASKGSGANVLTF.

This sequence joins TRBV5-4 and TRBJ2-2, with D unclear. CDR1 is SGHNT and CDR2 is YYREEE in the germline V gene (reference sequence). V shed 0 bases and J shed 6 bases, with 9 bases lying between them. The CDR3 has 14 amino acids. The CDR3 spells CASSLVSSSGELFF. The CDR3 DNA reads TGTGCCAGCAGCTTGGTCAGCTCCTCCGGGGAGCTGTTTTTT. Looking up the rest from reference TRBV5-4 and TRBJ2-2 gives the full variable domain: ETGVTQSPTHLIKTRGQQVTLRCSSQSGHNTVSWYQQALGQGPQFIFQYYREEENGRGNFPPRFSGLQFPNYSSELNVNALELDDSALYLCASSLVSSSGELFFGEGSRLTVL.

The gene calls are TRBV5-1 and TRBJ2-7, with TRBD1 matching 7 bases. The germline V gene has CDR1 SGHRS and CDR2 YFSETQ. With 4 bases clipped from V and 3 bases from J, the junction kept 4 bases outside the gene matches. The CDR3 runs to 13 residues. In DNA, the CDR3 is TGCGCCAGCAGCAAGGGACAGATCTACGAGCAGTACTTC. It encodes CASSKGQIYEQYF.

Points on this clonotype: A read error may explain this, as a much larger clone is one base away. This chain links TRBV9 with TRBJ2-7, with D perhaps matching TRBD1 or TRBD2 (5 bases each). The V gene's germline CDR1 is SGDLS and CDR2 YYNGEE. This CDR3 region has 14 residues. CDR3 region: CASSGPGRPYEQCF. The CDR3 DNA follows: TGTGCCAGCAGCGGACCGGGACGTCCTTACGAGCAGTGCTTC.

The rearrangement links TRBV2 to TRBJ2-2; maybe TRBD2 (5 bases). The CDR3 sequence is 14 residues long. Germline CDR1 and CDR2: SNHLY and FYNNEI. V shed 3 bases and J shed 2 bases, with 7 bases lying between them. As DNA, the CDR3 is TGTGCCAGCAGTGATGGACTTAACACCGGGGAGCTGTTTTTT. This codes for CASSDGLNTGELFF.